The 8 T cell receptor beta chains below come from one sample, sequenced in a study of blood T cell repertoires in COVID-19. TCRdb's table, derived via immunoSEQ multiplex PCR, lists solely in-frame clones and lacks some. This table has roughly 500,000 clones, 80% to 90% appearing once. Input material: peripheral blood. The receptors derive from a man younger than 30 with COVID-19, enrolled during active disease.

This chain uses TRBV12-3 or TRBV12-4 with TRBJ2-2; 7 bases line up with TRBD1. The CDR3 runs 13 residues. The V gene end was trimmed by 8 bases and the J gene end by 8 bases; junction bases not matched to a gene: 8. The CDR3 sequence: CASVEQGLGELFF. In DNA, the CDR3 is TGTGCCAGCGTCGAACAGGGGTTAGGGGAGCTGTTTTTT.

The rearrangement links TRBV13 to TRBJ2-7; a possible D gene is TRBD2 (6 bases). V lost 0 bases, J lost 0 bases, and 6 bases lay in between. Germline V gives CDR1 PRHDT, CDR2 FYEKMQ (reference sequence). The CDR3 is 14 amino acids. This CDR3 is CASSLGLASYEQYF. DNA for the CDR3: TGTGCCAGCAGCTTAGGACTAGCCTCCTACGAGCAGTACTTC. The full variable domain, its missing parts supplied by reference TRBV13 and TRBJ2-7, is AAGVIQSPRHLIKEKRETATLKCYPIPRHDTVYWYQQGPGQDPQFLISFYEKMQSDKGSIPDRFSAQQFSDYHSELNMSSLELGDSALYFCASSLGLASYEQYFGPGTRLTVT.

The gene calls are TRBV12-5 and TRBJ2-7; possible D gene TRBD1, 6 bases. The CDR3 runs 15 residues. Trimming shortened V by 1 base and J by 3 bases, and 13 bases separated the two germline ends. The germline V gene encodes CDR1 LGHNT and CDR2 FRNRAP. The CDR3 nucleotides are TGTGCTAGTGGTTTGGCCCCTGTACAGGGCTACGAGCAGTACTTC. Protein product: CASGLAPVQGYEQYF.

This clone was counted between two and nine times. Other DNA sequences in the sample encode the same CDR3. The rearrangement links TRBV19 to TRBJ1-1; D gene unclear. V was shortened by 3 bases and J by 0 bases, with 5 bases between the two germline ends. Germline values: CDR1 LNHDA, CDR2 SQIVND (reference sequence). The CDR3 contains 13 residues. The chain's CDR3 is CASSIGVNTEAFF. In DNA, the CDR3 is TGTGCCAGTAGTATCGGTGTGAACACTGAAGCTTTCTTT.

The chain employs TRBV3-1 (or the pseudogene TRBV3-2) and TRBJ2-7; 10 bases map to TRBD1. The CDR3 is made up of 16 amino acids. Germline V gene sequence: CDR1 LGHDT, CDR2 YNNKEL (reference sequence). Trimming at V came to 4 bases and at J to 0 bases, leaving 6 bases not matched to a gene. As DNA, the CDR3 is TGTGCCAGCAGCCGCCGGGACAGGGGCACCTCCTACGAGCAGTACTTC. Its protein product is CASSRRDRGTSYEQYF.

The J gene is TRBJ2-1, the V gene TRBV29-1, with 10 bases fitting TRBD2. Losses at the gene ends were 2 bases for V and 4 bases for J; bases not matched to a gene: 5. The CDR3 is 15 residues long. Germline values: CDR1 SQVTM, CDR2 ANQGSEA. The CDR3 coding sequence is TGCAGCGTTGAATCTGGACTAGCGGTTTACAATGAGCAGTTCTTC. Protein product: CSVESGLAVYNEQFF.

The chain couples TRBV10-2 to TRBJ2-2, with D perhaps TRBD1 (5 bases). The length of the CDR3 is 15 residues. V was pared by 0 bases and J by 6 bases, with 11 bases between. CDR1 is WSHSY, CDR2 SAAADI, per germline. The CDR3 loop is CASSESGRASGELFF. Here the CDR3 DNA reads TGCGCCAGCAGTGAGTCGGGCAGGGCGTCCGGGGAGCTGTTTTTT.

The chain couples TRBV3-1 (or the pseudogene TRBV3-2) to TRBJ2-2, with unresolved D. The CDR3 runs 13 residues. The germline V gene encodes CDR1 LGHDT and CDR2 YNNKEL (reference sequence). Trimming took 4 bases from V and 5 from J, leaving 8 bases between them. As DNA, the CDR3 is TGTGCCAGCAGCCCTACCACTACCGGGGAGCTGTTTTTT. It encodes CASSPTTTGELFF.